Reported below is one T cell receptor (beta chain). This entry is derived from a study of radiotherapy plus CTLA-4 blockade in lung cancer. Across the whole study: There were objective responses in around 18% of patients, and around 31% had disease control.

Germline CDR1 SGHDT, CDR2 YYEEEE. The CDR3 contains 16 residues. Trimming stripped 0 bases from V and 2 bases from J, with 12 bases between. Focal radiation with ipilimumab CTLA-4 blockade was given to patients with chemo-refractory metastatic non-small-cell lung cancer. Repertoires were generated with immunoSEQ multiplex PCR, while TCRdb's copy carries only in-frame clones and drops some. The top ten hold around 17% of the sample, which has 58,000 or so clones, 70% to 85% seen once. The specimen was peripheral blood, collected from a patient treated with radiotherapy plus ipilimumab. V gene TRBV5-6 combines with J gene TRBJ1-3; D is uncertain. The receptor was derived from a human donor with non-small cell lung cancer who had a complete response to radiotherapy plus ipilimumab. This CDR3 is CASSLDGLYPGNTIYF. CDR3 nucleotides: TGTGCCAGCAGCTTGGATGGCCTTTACCCTGGAAACACCATATATTTT.